A single sample is the source of the 14 T cell receptor beta chains below, sequenced in a study of T cell responses to AZD1222 COVID-19 vaccine. Sequencing used immunoSEQ multiplex PCR; TCRdb keeps in-frame clones, though not all of them. The sample has about 140,000 clones, about 90% seen once. The sample here was peripheral blood, taken 28 days after the second AZD1222 dose. All receptors come from an adult who received the AZD1222 COVID-19 vaccine.

The table lists this clone with a count of one. V gene TRBV27 combines with J gene TRBJ1-2, with D possibly matching TRBD1 (5 bases). There are 15 residues in the CDR3. Trimming removed 3 bases from V and 4 bases from J, with 15 bases in between. CDR1 is MNHEY and CDR2 is SMNVEV in the germline V gene (reference sequence). CDR3 in amino acids: CASSFTGPGVYGYTF. CDR3 bases: TGTGCCAGCAGTTTTACAGGTCCGGGGGTCTATGGCTACACCTTC.

In this sample, this clone turned up once. The rearrangement links TRBV6-2 or TRBV6-3 to TRBJ2-3; 8 bases line up with TRBD2. The CDR3 has 15 residues. The V segment lost 5 bases and the J segment 2 bases; nucleotides outside the gene matches: 6. From germline, CDR1 is MNHEY and CDR2 SVGEGT. CDR3: CASSLLAGYTDTQYF. DNA of the CDR3: TGTGCCAGCAGTCTATTAGCGGGATACACAGATACGCAGTATTTT.

V and J are TRBV7-6 and TRBJ2-2; the match to TRBD1 covers 7 bases. The length of the CDR3 is 15 residues. The ends lost 5 bases at V and 6 bases at J; junction bases unmatched: 9. Germline assignment: CDR1 SGHVS and CDR2 FNYEAQ. The CDR3: CASSPTSGTAGELFF. For the CDR3, the DNA is TGTGCCAGCAGCCCGACGTCGGGGACAGCCGGGGAGCTGTTTTTT.

The rearrangement links TRBV19 to TRBJ1-2; no clear D gene. CDR1 LNHDA and CDR2 SQIVND come from the germline V gene (reference sequence). This CDR3 comprises 14 residues. V shed 0 bases and J shed 4 bases, with 9 bases lying between them. CDR3 bases: TGTGCCAGTAGTATAGATTTGGGTTCCTATGGCTACACCTTC. This sequence encodes CASSIDLGSYGYTF.

The J gene is TRBJ2-1, the V gene TRBV5-4; the D gene is possibly TRBD1 (5 bases). This CDR3 region has 13 residues. V gave up 4 bases and J gave up 5 bases, with 10 bases separating them. Germline assignment: CDR1 SGHNT and CDR2 YYREEE (reference sequence). The CDR3 DNA reads as TGTGCCAGCAGCCTCGGACATAACAATGAGCAGTTCTTC. Amino acids: CASSLGHNNEQFF.

In this sample, this clone turned up once. J is TRBJ1-6 and V is TRBV10-3; 7 positions agree with TRBD1. The CDR3 spans 15 residues. V lost 8 bases and J lost 8; bases outside the gene matches: 12. CDR1 ENHRY and CDR2 SYGVKD come from the germline V gene. The CDR3 DNA reads TGTGCCATCTCCACGGGGGACAGCGGACATTCACCCCTCCACTTT. This codes for CAISTGDSGHSPLHF.

J is TRBJ1-1 and V is TRBV19, with D perhaps TRBD1 (5 bases). Trimming took off 4 bases at V and 0 bases at J, with 15 bases between the two ends. The CDR3 covers 16 residues. CDR1 and CDR2 from the germline V gene are LNHDA and SQIVND (reference sequence). This chain's CDR3 is CASSTSGVRMNTEAFF. The CDR3 nucleotides read TGTGCCAGTAGTACCTCGGGGGTCAGAATGAACACTGAAGCTTTCTTT.

This CDR3 reads CASSYRRGPSYEQYF. Here the CDR3 DNA reads TGTGCCAGCAGTTACCGCCGGGGACCCTCCTACGAGCAGTACTTC. The chain is built from TRBV6-6 and TRBJ2-7; D could derive from TRBD1 or TRBD2 (5 bases each). The V end lost 2 bases, the J end lost 0 bases, and 11 bases lay between the germline ends. The CDR3 is 15 residues long. In germline, CDR1 is MNHNY, CDR2 SVGAGI (reference sequence).

The V call is TRBV28, the J call TRBJ2-6; possible D gene TRBD1, 6 bases. Germline V gene lookup returns CDR1 MDHEN and CDR2 SYDVKM. This CDR3 is 19 amino acids long. V lost 6 bases, J lost 0 bases, and 21 bases lay in between. The CDR3 spells CASRNRETLSLSGANVLTF. CDR3 sequence (DNA): TGTGCCAGCAGGAACAGGGAGACCCTCTCTCTCTCTGGGGCCAACGTCCTGACTTTC.

The chain has TRBV7-2 and TRBJ1-5; D is possibly TRBD1 (5 bases). CDR3 length equals 14 residues. The V end lost 3 bases, the J end lost 2 bases, and 8 bases lay between the germline ends. Germline loops: CDR1 SGHTA, CDR2 FQGNSA. This chain's CDR3 is CASSFLGRNQPQHF. The CDR3 nucleotides read TGTGCCAGCAGCTTCCTGGGGCGCAATCAGCCCCAGCATTTT.

This clone came up once. This chain uses TRBV29-1 with TRBJ2-3, with D possibly being TRBD2 (5 bases). Looked up from germline, CDR1 is SQVTM and CDR2 is ANQGSEA. This CDR3 comprises 13 residues. The germline V and J ends were trimmed by 3 bases and 2 bases, with 9 bases remaining between them. The CDR3: CSVDEGFTDTQYF. CDR3 nucleotide sequence: TGCAGCGTTGACGAGGGATTCACAGATACGCAGTATTTT.

This clone came up once. This sample also contains other DNA sequences that code for the same CDR3. The J gene is TRBJ2-1, the V gene TRBV7-2, with TRBD2 matching over 13 bases. Germline loops: CDR1 SGHTA, CDR2 FQGNSA. V lost 1 base, J lost 6 bases, and 0 bases stayed unmatched. This CDR3 region has 15 residues. The CDR3 DNA follows: TGTGCCAGCAGCTTAGGACTAGCGGGAGGCAATGAGCAGTTCTTC. Protein product: CASSLGLAGGNEQFF.

The chain uses TRBV6-1 and TRBJ2-1; D may be TRBD2 (6 bases). Trimming left V 1 base short and J 12 bases short, with 10 bases between. This CDR3 has 12 amino acids. Germline V gene lookup returns CDR1 MNHNS and CDR2 SASEGT. CDR3 loop: CASSEVWGGQFF. CDR3 bases: TGTGCCAGCAGTGAAGTTTGGGGAGGGCAGTTCTTC.

The rearrangement joins TRBV3-1 (or the pseudogene TRBV3-2) to TRBJ1-1; a possible D gene is TRBD1 (6 bases). The CDR3 is made up of 16 amino acids. Germline CDR1 and CDR2: LGHDT and YNNKEL (reference sequence). Trimming took 3 bases from V and 2 from J, leaving 16 bases between them. Written as DNA, the CDR3 is TGTGCCAGCAGCCATTATCCGGGACATCTTAACACTGAAGCTTTCTTT. It translates to CASSHYPGHLNTEAFF.